Below, 3 T cell receptor beta chains from the same sample are listed, as sequenced in a study of shared clonotypes between healthy human individuals (TCRdb year 2020). The library was prepared using the immunoSEQ multiplex PCR assay. Here the immuneACCESS table is served through TCRdb, limited to in-frame sequences with V and J called. Missing clones are a known gap in these copies; in checked studies unresolved V genes cover under half, and the rest lacks a known reason. The sample table contains roughly 2.6 million clones; only one count was recorded for around 90% of them. The leading ten clones occupy more than 0.12% of the sample. Material for sequencing was naive CD4+ T cells sorted from blood. Explained via the paper, the cell subset or site label denotes: CD45RA+ positively selected. All receptors come from a man aged 18 to 29 in good health.

This sequence joins TRBV28 and TRBJ1-2, with TRBD1 as a possible D gene (5 bases). Trimming pared 5 bases from V and 6 bases from J, leaving 13 bases between. The germline V gene has CDR1 MDHEN and CDR2 SYDVKM. The CDR3 extends over 13 amino acids. CDR3 DNA: TGTGCCAGCAGTGTGGGGGTAGAAAATGGCTACACCTTC. Its protein product is CASSVGVENGYTF.

This chain joins TRBV6-6 and TRBJ1-3; 8 bases line up with TRBD1. CDR1 is MNHNY, CDR2 SVGAGI, per germline (reference sequence). The CDR3 is 15 residues long. V lost 5 bases and J lost 0; bases outside the gene matches: 3. CDR3: CASSRDRNSGNTIYF. CDR3 in DNA: TGTGCCAGCAGTCGGGACAGGAACTCTGGAAACACCATATATTTT.

This clone was detected only once. The DNA of the CDR3 is TGTGCCAGTGCCCCCGGACAGGGCTCCGGCTACACCTTC. It encodes CASAPGQGSGYTF. The chain carries TRBV7-6 and TRBJ1-2; 8 positions match TRBD1. Germline V gene data show CDR1 as SGHVS and CDR2 as FNYEAQ. Germline trimming cut 9 bases from V and 8 bases from J; bases unmatched to any gene: 11. The CDR3 totals 13 residues.